Listed below are T cell receptor beta chains from one sample, sequenced in a study of blood T cell repertoires in COVID-19. Using immunoSEQ multiplex PCR, the repertoire was profiled, and TCRdb retains in-frame clones only, with some absent. The data show 120,000 or so clones, with nearly 90% seen just once and 3.8% held by the top ten. The sample was peripheral blood. The origin of the receptors is a woman aged 55-69 years with COVID-19, enrolled during active disease. CDR3s include the opening cysteine and the closing phenylalanine or tryptophan. A D gene is named only where the DNA matches it firmly. Some rows have no size entry. The others give once, few or many, or a class for an expanded clone.

d_call	cdr3_length	v_call	clone_size	j_call	cdr3_nt	cdr3_aa
.	16	TRBV27	once	TRBJ1-3	TGTGCCAGCAGTTTATCCCCCGGGTGGTCTGGAAACACCATATATTTT	CASSLSPGWSGNTIYF
.	14	TRBV4-3	.	TRBJ1-1	TGCGCCAGCAGCCAGGAACTCAGGGGCACTGAAGCTTTCTTT	CASSQELRGTEAFF
TRBD1	14	TRBV10-3	.	TRBJ2-1	TGTGCCATCAGTGAGTCCCCAGACAGGGATGAGCAGTTCTTC	CAISESPDRDEQFF
TRBD1	15	TRBV27	.	TRBJ2-2	TGTGCCAGCAGTTTAGGGACAGGGTACACCGGGGAGCTGTTTTTT	CASSLGTGYTGELFF
.	14	TRBV7-6	.	TRBJ2-2	TGTGCCAGCAGCTTATCGAGGGTCACCGGGGAGCTGTTTTTT	CASSLSRVTGELFF
.	19	TRBV5-3	once	TRBJ2-7	TGTGCCAGAAGCTTGTTCCCTCCGGAAGAGCGAACCCCCGCAGTTCAGCAGTACTTC	CARSLFPPEERTPAVQQYF
.	16	TRBV19	.	TRBJ2-1	TGTGCCAGTAGTATTGGATACTATAGCTCCTACAATGAGCAGTTCTTC	CASSIGYYSSYNEQFF
.	14	TRBV20-1	.	TRBJ2-5	TGCAGTGCTAGTTCCGGGGGGCCGGGAGAGACCCAGTACTTC	CSASSGGPGETQYF
.	14	TRBV19	.	TRBJ2-1	TGTGCCAGTAGTGACTCCACCTCCTACAATGAGCAGTTCTTC	CASSDSTSYNEQFF
TRBD2	14	TRBV11-3	.	TRBJ2-1	TGTGCCAGCAGCCCTGGGGGGGTCCCCAATGAGCAGTTCTTC	CASSPGGVPNEQFF
.	14	TRBV4-1	once	TRBJ2-3	TGCGCCAGCAGCCAGGAGGGGGCGTCAGATACGCAGTATTTT	CASSQEGASDTQYF
TRBD1	15	TRBV18	.	TRBJ2-1	TGTGCCAGCTCCCCCTCGGCAGGGGGCCGGGATGAGCAGTTCTTC	CASSPSAGGRDEQFF
TRBD1	16	TRBV6-1	.	TRBJ2-2	TGTGCCAGCAGTGACCGCAGGGGACAGGGGACCGGGGAGCTGTTTTTT	CASSDRRGQGTGELFF
TRBD2	15	TRBV5-1	.	TRBJ2-1	TGCGCCAGCAGCCCGAGCGGGGCCCACAACAATGAGCAGTTCTTC	CASSPSGAHNNEQFF
TRBD1	13	TRBV10-1	few	TRBJ2-7	TGCGCCAGCAGTGGGGACAGAGCCTACGAGCAGTACTTC	CASSGDRAYEQYF
.	12	TRBV5-1	.	TRBJ1-2	TGCGCCAGCAGTGGTCGGAACTATGGCTACACCTTC	CASSGRNYGYTF
.	15	TRBV19	.	TRBJ2-3	TGTGCCAGTAGTATTGGGACAATGGGTACAGATACGCAGTATTTT	CASSIGTMGTDTQYF
TRBD1	16	TRBV11-2	.	TRBJ1-2	TGTGCCAGCAGCTTAGATCAGGGACAGGGGTACTATGGCTACACCTTC	CASSLDQGQGYYGYTF
.	14	TRBV18	.	TRBJ1-2	TGTGCCAGCTCACCACCGGTCCGCGAAGATGGCTACACCTTC	CASSPPVREDGYTF
TRBD1	15	TRBV6-4	.	TRBJ2-1	TGTGCCAGCAGTGACTCGACAGGGGGGATAGATGAGCAGTTCTTC	CASSDSTGGIDEQFF
.	13	TRBV5-4	once	TRBJ1-1	TGTGCCAGCAGCTTCGGGGTGGCCACTGAAGCTTTCTTT	CASSFGVATEAFF
.	14	TRBV25-1	once	TRBJ1-2	TGTGCCAGCAGTGAATTGAGGGATAACTATGGCTACACCTTC	CASSELRDNYGYTF
TRBD2	18	TRBV19	.	TRBJ2-3	TGTGCCAGTAGCGGACTAGCGGGGGCAACCTTGTTCGTAGATACGCAGTATTTT	CASSGLAGATLFVDTQYF
TRBD1	14	TRBV19	.	TRBJ1-5	TGTGCCAGTAGTAACGGACAGGGCAATCAGCCCCAGCATTTT	CASSNGQGNQPQHF
.	15	TRBV5-1	.	TRBJ2-2	TGCGCCAGCAGCTTGGTTTCCTCGGGAACCGGGGAGCTGTTTTTT	CASSLVSSGTGELFF
.	13	TRBV5-1	.	TRBJ2-1	TGCGCCAGCAGCGAACTACTAGACAATGAGCAGTTCTTC	CASSELLDNEQFF
.	14	TRBV6-5	.	TRBJ1-4	TGTGCCATCCGTGCACACCTAACTAATGAAAAACTGTTTTTT	CAIRAHLTNEKLFF
.	15	TRBV7-9	.	TRBJ2-3	TGTGCCAGCAGCTTACGGCGTCAGCCGGGGGAGGAGCAGTATTTT	CASSLRRQPGEEQYF
.	15	TRBV5-4	few	TRBJ2-1	TGTGCCAGCAGCCGGAGGAGGGTTGAGTCGAATGAGCAGTTCTTC	CASSRRRVESNEQFF
.	14	TRBV3-1/TRBV3-2	once	TRBJ1-2	TGTGCCAGCAGCCAAGATGGGGCAGTCTATGGCTACACCTTC	CASSQDGAVYGYTF
.	15	TRBV3-1/TRBV3-2	.	TRBJ1-3	TGTGCCAGCAGCCAAGAGTCCCGGGCTGGAAACACCATATATTTT	CASSQESRAGNTIYF
.	16	TRBV11-2	once	TRBJ1-3	TGTGCCAGCAGCCTACATTATAGCGGGGCTGGAAACACCATATATTTT	CASSLHYSGAGNTIYF
TRBD2	19	TRBV4-1	.	TRBJ2-3	TGCGCCAGCAGCCAAGTGCCTAGCGGGGGGGCCGGCGGCACAGATACGCAGTATTTT	CASSQVPSGGAGGTDTQYF
.	14	TRBV6-5	once	TRBJ2-7	TGTGCCAGCAGACATAACAGGGAGATCTACGAGCAGTACTTC	CASRHNREIYEQYF
.	13	TRBV6-4	.	TRBJ1-1	TGTGCCAGCAGTGAGGGCAGGTACACTGAAGCTTTCTTT	CASSEGRYTEAFF
.	15	TRBV4-1	.	TRBJ1-4	TGCGCCAGCAGCAACATCAGGAGGGTTGAGGAAAAACTGTTTTTT	CASSNIRRVEEKLFF
.	16	TRBV7-8	.	TRBJ2-3	TGTGCCAGCAGCTCCCCCACGGGGGGCAGCACAGATACGCAGTATTTT	CASSSPTGGSTDTQYF
.	14	TRBV10-3	.	TRBJ1-1	TGTGCCATCAGTGAGTCGCCGGGGGACACTGAAGCTTTCTTT	CAISESPGDTEAFF
.	15	TRBV2	.	TRBJ2-2	TGTGCCAGCAGTTGGGACACATCGAACACCGGGGAGCTGTTTTTT	CASSWDTSNTGELFF
.	13	TRBV6-5	.	TRBJ2-1	TGTGCCAGCAGGCTTAGCTCCTACAATGAGCAGTTCTTC	CASRLSSYNEQFF
.	14	TRBV5-6	.	TRBJ1-1	TGTGCCAGCAGCTTGGGACATGCTGCCACTGAAGCTTTCTTT	CASSLGHAATEAFF
.	12	TRBV11-3	.	TRBJ2-1	TGTGCCAGCGGGGGCACAAACAATGAGCAGTTCTTC	CASGGTNNEQFF